The T cell receptor beta chain described here comes from a study of response to subunit inactivated influenza vaccine. This CDR3 is built from 17 residues. The germline CDR1 and CDR2 sequences are MGHRA and YSYEKL. Trimming pared 1 base from V and 0 bases from J, leaving 13 bases between. TCRdb re-analysed the RT-PCR reads in MiXCR, keeping a single row per CDR3 protein. The table shows roughly 700,000 distinct CDR3 sequences, with 14% occurring only once. This clonotype was observed many times. Its antigen is unknown. General study results and limits: Authors suggested each seasonal influenza vaccination recruits few new T cells.

The gene calls are TRBV4-1 and TRBJ2-1, with D uncertain. The sequenced sample was PBMCs from blood, obtained around 14 days before vaccination. The sequence was obtained from a man aged 45-60 years who received an inactivated influenza vaccine. The CDR3 loop is CASSQAQTSTSYNEQFF. The CDR3 bases are TGCGCCAGCAGCCAAGCGCAGACTTCAACCTCCTACAATGAGCAGTTCTTC.